This TCR beta chain was observed in a study of response to subunit inactivated influenza vaccine. General study results and limits: It was suggested by the authors that few new T cells are recruited by each seasonal influenza vaccination.

TCRdb reprocessed the RT-PCR reads via MiXCR and lists one record per CDR3 protein. The profile shows roughly 570,000 distinct CDR3 sequences, 10% to 15% of them singletons. This clonotype has just a few counts. Its target is not known. CDR3 size: 13 residues. The V and J ends lost 7 bases and 7 bases respectively, with 17 bases between them. Germline CDR1 is MNHEY and CDR2 is SMNVEV (reference sequence). The TCR originated in a man aged 45 to 65 who received an inactivated influenza vaccine. The chain links TRBV27 to TRBJ2-7, with D possibly being TRBD1 (5 bases). The starting material was PBMCs from blood, obtained 35 to 45 days after vaccination. DNA of the CDR3: TGTGCCAGCACATCTTCTACAGGTCGTGAGCAGTACTTC. Its translation: CASTSSTGREQYF.